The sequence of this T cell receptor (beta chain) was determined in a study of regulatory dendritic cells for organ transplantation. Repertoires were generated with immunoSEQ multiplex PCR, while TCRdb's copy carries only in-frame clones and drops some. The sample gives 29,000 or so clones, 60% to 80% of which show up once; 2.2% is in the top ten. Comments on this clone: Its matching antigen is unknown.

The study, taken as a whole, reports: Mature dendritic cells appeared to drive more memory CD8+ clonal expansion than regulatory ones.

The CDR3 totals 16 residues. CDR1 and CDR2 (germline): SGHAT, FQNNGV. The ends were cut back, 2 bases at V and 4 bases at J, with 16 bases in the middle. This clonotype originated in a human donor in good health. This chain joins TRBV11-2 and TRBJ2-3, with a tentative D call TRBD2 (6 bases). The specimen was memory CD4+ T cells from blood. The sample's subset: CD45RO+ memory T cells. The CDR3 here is CASSLMGTHSADTQYF. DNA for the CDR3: TGTGCCAGCAGCTTAATGGGGACTCACTCCGCAGATACGCAGTATTTT.